This TCR beta chain appears in the sequencing data of a study of T cells in Graves' hyperthyroidism and ophthalmopathy. Germline CDR1 MNHNS, CDR2 SASEGT. J gave up 5 bases and V 5 bases, and 5 bases lay outside the gene matches. This CDR3 has 13 residues. This clonotype is a singleton in its sample. Its antigen is currently unknown. The investigators amplified TCR beta CDR3 regions from RNA transcripts. First-round RT-PCR targeting the TCR CDR3 was performed with the HTBI primer set. TCRdb re-called the multiplex PCR reads through MiXCR, storing one row per CDR3 protein. The table has some 600,000 distinct CDR3 sequences, 35% to 55% seen once; the top ten hold roughly 8.2%. Study-level findings and limits: It was a median approximately 6.9 months before onset that the model predicted ophthalmopathy.

Newly diagnosed hyperthyroidism, duration under 2 months, in patients aged 18 to 65. This chain connects TRBV6-1 to TRBJ2-7, with 8 bases that match TRBD1. The receptor was derived from a woman aged 18-35 years with Graves' hyperthyroidism. The sequenced sample consisted of peripheral blood or thyroid tissue (not recorded which). CDR3 in DNA: TGTGCCAGCAGTCTGGACAGGGTGAACGAGCAGTACTTC. This gives the protein CASSLDRVNEQYF.